The 5 T cell receptor beta chains below come from one sample, sequenced in a study of CXCR3-negative and CXCR3-positive naive CD8 T cells. Overall study results and limits: More hydrophobic TRB CDR3s occurred in CXCR3-positive than in CXCR3-negative naive cells.

The antigens of these receptors remain unknown. Libraries of TRB cDNA were made by 5' RACE and carried UMIs. TCRdb re-called the 5' RACE reads and shows each CDR3 protein once, DNA omitted. Its clone listing holds about 130,000 distinct CDR3 sequences. The sequenced material came from naive CXCR3+ CD8+ T cells from blood. The subset was: CD45RO-CCR7+CD27+CD95- naive CD8+ T cells expressing CXCR3 (TNR3+). These receptor sequences come from a human donor in good health. Some clones in this sample may be carry-over from other donors' samples.

This chain connects TRBV20-1 to TRBJ1-5. CDR1 DFQATT and CDR2 SNEGSKA come from the germline V gene (reference sequence). The CDR3 has 15 amino acids. The CDR3 spells CSAREEGRSNQPQHF.

This chain joins TRBV19 and TRBJ1-3. The CDR3 sequence is 14 residues long. CDR1 LNHDA and CDR2 SQIVND come from the germline V gene (reference sequence). CDR3 residues: CASSIEDGSGTIYF.

The V gene is TRBV19, the J gene TRBJ1-5; TCRdb designates TRBD1, a call that cannot be tested without DNA. The germline gives CDR1 LNHDA, CDR2 SQIVND (reference sequence). The CDR3 loop spans 15 amino acids. CDR3 in amino acids: CASTSKGQGNQPQHF.

V gene TRBV3-1 combines with J gene TRBJ2-7. The CDR3 spans 14 residues. In germline, CDR1 is LGHDT, CDR2 YNNKEL (reference sequence). The CDR3 is CASSRPDTLYEQYF.

The J gene is TRBJ2-7, the V gene TRBV7-9; TCRdb lists TRBD1, though no DNA is available to test this call. CDR3 size: 14 residues. The germline gives CDR1 SEHNR, CDR2 FQNEAQ (reference sequence). The CDR3 loop is CASSVAGLEAEQYF. Full variable domain (outside the CDR3, taken from reference TRBV7-9 and TRBJ2-7): DTGVSQNPRHKITKRGQNVTFRCDPISEHNRLYWYRQTLGQGPEFLTYFQNEAQLEKSRLLSDRFSAERPKGSFSTLEIQRTEQGDSAMYLCASSVAGLEAEQYFGPGTRLTVT.